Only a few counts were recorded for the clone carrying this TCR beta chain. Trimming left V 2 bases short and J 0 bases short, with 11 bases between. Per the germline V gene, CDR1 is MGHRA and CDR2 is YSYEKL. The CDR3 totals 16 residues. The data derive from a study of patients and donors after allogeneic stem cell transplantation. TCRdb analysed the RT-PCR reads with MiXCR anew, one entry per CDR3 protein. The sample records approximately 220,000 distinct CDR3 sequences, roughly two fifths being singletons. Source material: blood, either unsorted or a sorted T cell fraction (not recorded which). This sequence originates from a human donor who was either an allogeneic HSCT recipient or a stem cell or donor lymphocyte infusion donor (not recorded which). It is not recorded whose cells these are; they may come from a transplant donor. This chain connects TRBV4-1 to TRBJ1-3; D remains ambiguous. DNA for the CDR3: TGCGCCAGCAGCCAACCCCCTACGGGCTCTGGAAACACCATATATTTT. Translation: CASSQPPTGSGNTIYF.